Presented here are 22 T cell receptor beta chains from one specimen sequenced in a study of T cell responses to AZD1222 COVID-19 vaccine. TCRdb's copy holds only in-frame clones and misses some; the assay was immunoSEQ multiplex PCR. The sample holds under 150,000 clones, 88% seen once. The sequences come from peripheral blood, collected on day 0 of AZD1222 vaccination. The receptor source for this set is an adult in good health.

This clone was observed a handful of times. This chain joins TRBV30 and TRBJ1-2, with D possibly being TRBD1 (6 bases). CDR1 is GTSNPN and CDR2 is SVGIG in the germline V gene (reference sequence). The CDR3 runs 14 residues. Trimming stripped 2 bases from V and 0 bases from J, with 10 bases between. The CDR3 DNA is TGTGCCTGGAGTACGGACAGCACTAACTATGGCTACACCTTC. As protein: CAWSTDSTNYGYTF.

This rearrangement joins TRBV7-9 to TRBJ2-3, with 9 bases matching TRBD1. The CDR3 consists of 15 residues. V shed 5 bases and J 0 bases; nucleotides not matched to a gene: 3. Germline V gene data show CDR1 as SEHNR and CDR2 as FQNEAQ (reference sequence). CDR3 residues: CASSPGQGSTDTQYF. The DNA for the CDR3 is TGTGCCAGCAGCCCAGGACAGGGGAGCACAGATACGCAGTATTTT.

This clone was seen once. The V call is TRBV4-2, the J call TRBJ2-7; D not resolved. The CDR3 runs 14 residues. Germline CDR1 and CDR2: LGHNA and YNFKEQ. Trimming took off 1 base at V and 3 bases at J, with 10 bases between the two ends. CDR3 region: CASSQGGVGYEQYF. The CDR3 coding sequence is TGTGCCAGCAGCCAAGGTGGCGTTGGCTACGAGCAGTACTTC.

This clone was recorded a few times. V usage is TRBV2 and J usage is TRBJ2-7, with a possible D match to TRBD2 (6 bases). The germline CDR1 and CDR2 sequences are SNHLY and FYNNEI. The CDR3 is made up of 17 amino acids. The ends were cut back, 3 bases at V and 0 bases at J, with 18 bases in the middle. For the CDR3, the DNA is TGTGCCAGCAGTGACGCGGGACGAAGTGGGGACTCCTACGAGCAGTACTTC. Residues: CASSDAGRSGDSYEQYF.

The rearrangement joins TRBV4-1 to TRBJ2-2, with 9 nucleotides matching TRBD1. This CDR3 has 18 residues. Germline lookup yields CDR1 MGHRA and CDR2 YSYEKL. The trim removed 3 bases at V and 5 bases at J, leaving 13 bases unmatched. The chain's CDR3 is CASSHPYPRTGATGELFF. The CDR3 coding sequence is TGCGCCAGCAGCCATCCCTACCCCCGGACAGGGGCTACCGGGGAGCTGTTTTTT.

The J gene is TRBJ1-2, the V gene TRBV6-6, with TRBD1 matching 8 bases. CDR1 MNHNY and CDR2 SVGAGI come from the germline V gene (reference sequence). V gave up 6 bases and J gave up 0 bases; unmatched junction bases: 6. The CDR3 length is 15 residues. CDR3 in DNA: TGTGCCAGCAGCGATTGGACAGGGACTAACTATGGCTACACCTTC. This gives the protein CASSDWTGTNYGYTF.

The J gene is TRBJ1-5, the V gene TRBV19; 8 bases agree with TRBD1. V was clipped by 5 bases and J by 4 bases; unmatched bases: 4. Germline V gene sequence: CDR1 LNHDA, CDR2 SQIVND (reference sequence). There are 14 residues in the CDR3. CDR3 sequence reads: CASSGTGGNQPQHF. The CDR3 DNA follows: TGTGCCAGTAGTGGAACAGGGGGAAATCAGCCCCAGCATTTT.

The chain has TRBV27 and TRBJ1-6; D call uncertain. The CDR3 consists of 17 residues. The V gene lost 5 bases and the J gene lost 14 bases, with 28 bases spanning the gap. Germline V lookup: CDR1 MNHEY, CDR2 SMNVEV (reference sequence). The CDR3 nucleotides read TGTGCCAGCAGTCCTACGTCCCTGATGAATTCACTCCTTGCCCTCCACTTT. Protein product: CASSPTSLMNSLLALHF.

The V call is TRBV7-6, the J call TRBJ2-7; D gene unclear. From germline, CDR1 is SGHVS and CDR2 FNYEAQ. This CDR3 contains 17 residues. The V gene lost 2 bases and the J gene lost 3 bases, with 20 bases spanning the gap. The CDR3 spells CASSLTPPRVGGYEQYF. DNA for the CDR3: TGTGCCAGCAGCTTAACCCCCCCTCGAGTGGGTGGCTACGAGCAGTACTTC. The entire variable domain, with the rest obtained from reference TRBV7-6 and TRBJ2-7, is as follows: GAGVSQSPRYKVTKRGQDVALRCDPISGHVSLYWYRQALGQGPEFLTYFNYEAQQDKSGLPNDRFSAERPEGSISTLTIQRTEQRDSAMYRCASSLTPPRVGGYEQYFGPGTRLTVT.

The V call is TRBV5-1, the J call TRBJ2-1; no clear D gene. The germline V gene has CDR1 SGHRS and CDR2 YFSETQ. The CDR3 has 14 amino acids. The V gene lost 3 bases and the J gene lost 2 bases, with 9 bases spanning the gap. The CDR3 here is CASSSRVTYNEQFF. As DNA, the CDR3 is TGCGCCAGCAGCTCACGTGTGACCTACAATGAGCAGTTCTTC.

The rearrangement joins TRBV6-4 to TRBJ2-1; 7 positions match TRBD1. V dropped 5 bases and J dropped 7; count of bases not matched to a gene: 8. The germline V gene has CDR1 MRHNA and CDR2 SNTAGT. The CDR3 has 14 amino acids. The CDR3 region is CASSLRQGGNEQFF. The CDR3 region has the DNA TGTGCCAGCAGTCTTAGACAGGGTGGTAATGAGCAGTTCTTC.

CDR3 amino acids: CASSFQRYGYTF. CDR3 coding DNA: TGTGCCAGCAGCTTCCAGCGCTATGGCTACACCTTC. V and J are TRBV5-4 and TRBJ1-2; D remains unclear. This CDR3 contains 12 residues. V was cut by 2 bases and J by 4 bases, with 6 bases left in between. Germline V lookup: CDR1 SGHNT, CDR2 YYREEE (reference sequence).

This chain uses TRBV4-1 with TRBJ2-3, with TRBD2 matching 7 bases. In germline, CDR1 is MGHRA, CDR2 YSYEKL. This CDR3 spans 16 amino acids. With 4 bases clipped from V and 0 bases from J, the junction kept 7 bases outside the gene matches. The CDR3 spells CASSPSGGRSTDTQYF. The CDR3 nucleotides read TGCGCCAGCAGCCCCTCGGGGGGTCGTAGCACAGATACGCAGTATTTT.

The chain links TRBV6-5 to TRBJ1-4; D ambiguous. The germline V gene encodes CDR1 MNHEY and CDR2 SVGAGI. The germline V and J ends were trimmed by 0 bases and 6 bases, with 8 bases remaining between them. There are 14 residues in the CDR3. The CDR3 bases are TGTGCCAGCAGTTACTCTGGGTCCGATGAAAAACTGTTTTTT. Protein sequence: CASSYSGSDEKLFF.

The gene calls are TRBV18 and TRBJ2-2, with 9 bases identical to TRBD1. Germline assignment: CDR1 KGHSH and CDR2 LQKENI. CDR3 length: 18 amino acids. After removal of 3 bases from V and 4 bases from J, the junction contained 12 bases not matched to a gene. In DNA, the CDR3 is TGTGCCAGCTCACCCCGCCCTTTGGACAGGGGCCTCACCGGGGAGCTGTTTTTT. Its translation is CASSPRPLDRGLTGELFF.

The CDR3 DNA reads TGTGCCAGCAGTTACGGAGGGGGTTGGCCTAATGAAAAACTGTTTTTT. It is translated as CASSYGGGWPNEKLFF. The V call is TRBV6-5, the J call TRBJ1-4; D is possibly TRBD1 (6 bases). Deletions cut 2 bases from V and 3 bases from J, with 13 bases between. The CDR3 is 16 residues long. Germline V gene sequence: CDR1 MNHEY, CDR2 SVGAGI.

The rearrangement uses TRBV27 and TRBJ1-5; TRBD1 aligns across 10 bases. Germline V gives CDR1 MNHEY, CDR2 SMNVEV (reference sequence). The V and J ends lost 10 bases and 2 bases, in that order; junction bases with no gene match: 8. The CDR3 covers 15 residues. In DNA, the CDR3 is TGTGCCACCCGGGACAGGGGTATCGGCAATCAGCCCCAGCATTTT. As protein: CATRDRGIGNQPQHF.

This clone was counted between two and nine times. The chain combines TRBV3-1 (or the pseudogene TRBV3-2) with TRBJ1-2; maybe TRBD1 (5 bases). This CDR3 spans 16 amino acids. Germline loops: CDR1 LGHDT, CDR2 YNNKEL (reference sequence). With 2 bases removed from V and 4 bases from J, the gap between germline ends came to 17 bases. DNA for the CDR3: TGTGCCAGCAGCCAACTCCCGGGGGATGGCGGCTATGGCTACACCTTC. It specifies CASSQLPGDGGYGYTF.

The chain carries TRBV9 and TRBJ2-4; TRBD1 matches 9 bases. This CDR3 comprises 14 residues. In germline, CDR1 is SGDLS, CDR2 YYNGEE. V trimming: 4 bases; J trimming: 5 bases; junction bases outside the gene matches: 4. CDR3 loop: CASSPRTGENIQYF. The CDR3 coding sequence is TGTGCCAGCAGCCCCAGGACAGGGGAAAACATTCAGTACTTC.

The chain is built from TRBV18 and TRBJ1-2; the D gene is possibly TRBD1 (6 bases). This CDR3 spans 15 amino acids. The germline V gene encodes CDR1 KGHSH and CDR2 LQKENI. V was pared by 2 bases and J by 2 bases, with 12 bases between. Here the CDR3 DNA reads TGTGCCAGCTCACCAGTTGCCCAGGGGAACTATGGCTACACCTTC. This gives the protein CASSPVAQGNYGYTF.

The gene calls are TRBV5-1 and TRBJ2-1; 8 bases agree with TRBD1. The CDR3 runs 15 residues. V trimming: 4 bases; J trimming: 2 bases; junction bases outside the gene matches: 5. In germline, CDR1 is SGHRS, CDR2 YFSETQ. For the CDR3, the DNA is TGCGCCAGCAGCCCCGGACAGGGACCCTACAATGAGCAGTTCTTC. Translated: CASSPGQGPYNEQFF. Full variable domain (remainder filled in from reference TRBV5-1 and TRBJ2-1): KAGVTQTPRYLIKTRGQQVTLSCSPISGHRSVSWYQQTPGQGLQFLFEYFSETQRNKGNFPGRFSGRQFSNSRSEMNVSTLELGDSALYLCASSPGQGPYNEQFFGPGTRLTVL.

J is TRBJ1-1 and V is TRBV5-4, with D possibly being TRBD1 (5 bases). This CDR3 is 16 amino acids long. Germline V gene sequence: CDR1 SGHNT, CDR2 YYREEE (reference sequence). The germline V and J ends were trimmed by 5 bases and 0 bases, with 17 bases remaining between them. The CDR3 is CASSTGTVPMNTEAFF. The CDR3 DNA is TGTGCCAGCAGTACCGGGACGGTACCCATGAACACTGAAGCTTTCTTT.